Below, 22 T cell receptor beta chains from the same sample are listed, as sequenced in a study of T cell responses to AZD1222 COVID-19 vaccine. Only in-frame clones appear in the TCRdb table, and some are missing; sequencing was by immunoSEQ multiplex PCR. This table has 150,000 to 200,000 clones, around 90% appearing once. The specimen comprised peripheral blood, sampled 28 days after the second AZD1222 dose. The receptors originated from an adult who received the AZD1222 COVID-19 vaccine.

The chain links TRBV4-3 to TRBJ2-7; 8 bases map to TRBD2. This CDR3 has 16 amino acids. Germline V lookup: CDR1 LGHNA, CDR2 YSLEER. Unmatched junction bases numbered 4, after V lost 0 bases and J lost 0 bases. The CDR3 nucleotides are TGCGCCAGCAGCCAAGATCGGGGGGGGAGCTCCTACGAGCAGTACTTC. Translation gives CASSQDRGGSSYEQYF.

This rearrangement joins TRBV7-3 to TRBJ2-7, with D possibly being TRBD1 or TRBD2 (5 bases each). Trimming pared 4 bases from V and 6 bases from J, leaving 7 bases between. The CDR3 extends over 11 amino acids. The V gene's germline CDR1 is SGHTA and CDR2 FQGTGA. The CDR3 DNA reads TGTGCCAGCAGCTCAGGGAGCGAGCAGTACTTC. It encodes CASSSGSEQYF.

The rearrangement links TRBV9 to TRBJ2-3; 7 bases are a match to TRBD2. The CDR3 spans 16 residues. The junction had 6 bases not matched to a gene; V was cut back by 0 bases and J by 2 bases. Germline V gene lookup returns CDR1 SGDLS and CDR2 YYNGEE. CDR3 amino acids: CASSVGASGLTDTQYF. In nucleotides, the CDR3 is TGTGCCAGCAGCGTAGGGGCTAGCGGCCTCACAGATACGCAGTATTTT.

V gene TRBV25-1 combines with J gene TRBJ2-2, with D possibly being TRBD2 (6 bases). Germline-derived CDR1 and CDR2 are MGHDK and SYGVNS. This CDR3 has 13 amino acids. The V end was cut by 6 bases, the J end by 7 bases, with 12 bases between. The CDR3 DNA sequence: TGTGCCAGCAGCCCCCAGGGACTCGGGGAGCTGTTTTTT. It is translated as CASSPQGLGELFF. The variable domain in full, with the rest retrieved from reference TRBV25-1 and TRBJ2-2, is EADIYQTPRYLVIGTGKKITLECSQTMGHDKMYWYQQDPGMELHLIHYSYGVNSTEKGDLSSESTVSRIRTEHFPLTLESARPSHTSQYLCASSPQGLGELFFGEGSRLTVL.

The chain links TRBV3-1 (or the pseudogene TRBV3-2) to TRBJ1-6; the D is unclear. V dropped 1 base and J dropped 7 bases, with 8 bases sitting between them. The CDR3 has 14 amino acids. The germline V gene encodes CDR1 LGHDT and CDR2 YNNKEL (reference sequence). CDR3 sequence: CASSQGEHNSPLHF. CDR3 coding DNA: TGTGCCAGCAGCCAAGGGGAACACAATTCACCCCTCCACTTT.

CDR3 in DNA: TGTGCCAGCAGTCGAACTAGCGGGGGCCGGGGGCGTGGAGATACGCAGTATTTT. This gives the protein CASSRTSGGRGRGDTQYF. The chain links TRBV9 to TRBJ2-3; 11 bases are a match to TRBD2. The CDR3 contains 18 residues. Trimming at V came to 5 bases and at J to 5 bases, leaving 16 bases not matched to a gene. Germline values: CDR1 SGDLS, CDR2 YYNGEE.

The chain combines TRBV7-8 with TRBJ1-3; D uncertain. Trimming shortened V by 5 bases and J by 0 bases, and 8 bases separated the two germline ends. In germline, CDR1 is SGHVS, CDR2 FQNEAQ. CDR3 length equals 14 residues. The CDR3 DNA is TGTGCCAGCAGCGGACGGAGCTCTGGAAACACCATATATTTT. This translates into CASSGRSSGNTIYF.

The chain combines TRBV6-2 or TRBV6-3 with TRBJ1-5; TRBD1 matches at 9 bases. After removal of 1 base from V and 7 bases from J, the junction contained 2 bases not matched to a gene. The CDR3 sequence is 14 residues long. The germline V gene has CDR1 MNHEY and CDR2 SVGEGT. In nucleotides, the CDR3 is TGTGCCAGCAGTTACTGGGGACAGGGCCAGCCCCAGCATTTT. It specifies CASSYWGQGQPQHF.

The chain combines TRBV29-1 with TRBJ1-5; TRBD1 is a possible D gene (5 bases). Trimming removed 4 bases from V and 3 bases from J, with 7 bases in between. The CDR3 contains 12 residues. Per germline, CDR1 SQVTM and CDR2 ANQGSEA. The CDR3 nucleotides read TGCAGCGTTGGACAGCTCAATCAGCCCCAGCATTTT. This encodes CSVGQLNQPQHF.

The CDR3 DNA reads as TGTGCCAGCAGCTTAGGATTAGGGTTAGCGGGGGAGACCCAGTACTTC. Translated, it gives CASSLGLGLAGETQYF. This chain uses TRBV7-2 with TRBJ2-5, with 8 bases that match TRBD2. V dropped 1 base and J dropped 5; count of bases not matched to a gene: 9. Germline V gene lookup returns CDR1 SGHTA and CDR2 FQGNSA. This CDR3 has 16 amino acids.

The V call is TRBV9, the J call TRBJ2-2; 7 positions match TRBD1. Germline trimming cut 3 bases from V and 2 bases from J; bases unmatched to any gene: 4. The CDR3 totals 15 residues. Germline CDR1 SGDLS, CDR2 YYNGEE. CDR3 amino acids: CASSARTGNTGELFF. The CDR3 nucleotides are TGTGCCAGCAGCGCCAGGACAGGAAACACCGGGGAGCTGTTTTTT.

The table lists this clone with a few counts. The rearrangement uses TRBV19 and TRBJ1-4; a possible D gene is TRBD1 (6 bases). Deletions cut 7 bases from V and 8 bases from J, with 20 bases between. This CDR3 has 15 amino acids. CDR1 is LNHDA, CDR2 SQIVND, per germline (reference sequence). This CDR3 is CASTNRPGAGEKLFF. Here the CDR3 DNA reads TGTGCCAGTACCAATAGGCCAGGGGCTGGAGAAAAACTGTTTTTT.

This chain connects TRBV30 to TRBJ1-1; 8 nucleotides align to TRBD1. J gave up 5 bases and V 4 bases, and 6 bases lay outside the gene matches. The CDR3 is 13 amino acids. Germline V gene sequence: CDR1 GTSNPN, CDR2 SVGIG (reference sequence). Here the CDR3 DNA reads TGTGCCTGGACCTCAGGGGGCAGTACTGAAGCTTTCTTT. Its protein product is CAWTSGGSTEAFF.

The chain employs TRBV10-3 and TRBJ2-3, with TRBD2 identical over 11 bases. Germline V gene sequence: CDR1 ENHRY, CDR2 SYGVKD. The CDR3 extends over 13 amino acids. The ends lost 8 bases at V and 5 bases at J; junction bases unmatched: 3. The CDR3 coding sequence is TGTGCCATCTCCCTAGCGGGGGGAGATACGCAGTATTTT. It is translated as CAISLAGGDTQYF.

The V gene is TRBV9, the J gene TRBJ2-3; D unresolved. This CDR3 is 14 amino acids long. Germline assignment: CDR1 SGDLS and CDR2 YYNGEE. The V and J ends lost 0 bases and 1 base respectively, with 6 bases between them. CDR3 sequence reads: CASSVGQRTDTQYF. CDR3 sequence (DNA): TGTGCCAGCAGCGTAGGCCAGCGCACAGATACGCAGTATTTT.

The chain couples TRBV6-8 to TRBJ2-7; perhaps TRBD2 as D (5 bases). CDR3 length: 14 residues. CDR1 is MNHGY, CDR2 SAAAGT, per germline. V was trimmed by 7 bases and J by 8 bases, leaving 21 bases between them. CDR3 sequence: CASILRELLYQQYF. As DNA, the CDR3 is TGTGCCAGCATTTTACGGGAACTTCTTTACCAGCAGTACTTC.

The J gene is TRBJ2-2, the V gene TRBV5-4; TRBD1 might be the D (7 bases). CDR3 length: 16 residues. Trimming left V 4 bases short and J 0 bases short, with 13 bases between. CDR1 and CDR2 (germline): SGHNT, YYREEE (reference sequence). CDR3 sequence reads: CASSGQGGSNTGELFF. In DNA form, the CDR3 reads TGTGCCAGCAGCGGGCAGGGGGGTTCGAACACCGGGGAGCTGTTTTTT.

The chain employs TRBV5-1 and TRBJ2-7, with D unresolved. The germline V and J ends were trimmed by 0 bases and 1 base, with 8 bases remaining between them. The length of the CDR3 is 14 residues. CDR1 and CDR2 from the germline V gene are SGHRS and YFSETQ. The CDR3 spells CASSLVPGSYEQYF. CDR3 nucleotides: TGCGCCAGCAGCTTGGTTCCCGGATCCTACGAGCAGTACTTC.

This chain connects TRBV16 to TRBJ1-3, with D possibly matching TRBD1 (6 bases). The CDR3 has 15 amino acids. V was cut by 2 bases and J by 2 bases, with 10 bases left in between. Germline CDR1 KGHSY, CDR2 FQNENV. CDR3 region: CASSQRGGPGNTIYF. CDR3 in DNA: TGTGCCAGCAGCCAAAGAGGGGGACCTGGAAACACCATATATTTT.

This clone was detected once. The genes are TRBV7-6 and TRBJ1-2; D ambiguous. Germline V gene lookup returns CDR1 SGHVS and CDR2 FNYEAQ. V lost 3 bases to trimming and J lost 2 bases, with 10 bases between them. The CDR3 is made up of 14 amino acids. CDR3 bases: TGTGCCAGCAGCTTGGGTCAGACGAACTATGGCTACACCTTC. This translates into CASSLGQTNYGYTF.

This chain uses TRBV9 with TRBJ1-4; D is undetermined. This CDR3 contains 13 residues. Germline CDR1 SGDLS, CDR2 YYNGEE. The V and J ends lost 6 bases and 8 bases respectively, with 14 bases between them. The CDR3 is CASTSVPGEKLFF. For the CDR3, the DNA is TGTGCCAGCACCTCGGTACCCGGAGAAAAACTGTTTTTT.

CDR3 in DNA: TGTGCCAGCAGGGACAGGGTTTTCGGGGAGCAGTTCTTC. Its protein is CASRDRVFGEQFF. V is TRBV27 and J is TRBJ2-1, with 8 bases fitting TRBD1. CDR3 length: 13 residues. Germline assignment: CDR1 MNHEY and CDR2 SMNVEV (reference sequence). V shed 6 bases and J 10 bases; nucleotides not matched to a gene: 8.